This section outlines one T cell receptor beta chain sequence together with its context. The sample belongs to a study of T cells expressing NK-cell markers. The CDR3 extends over 16 amino acids. Germline lookup yields CDR1 SGHTA and CDR2 FQGNSA. TCRdb reprocessed the 5' RACE reads and keeps a single row for each CDR3 protein, giving no DNA. This sample's table has around 260,000 distinct CDR3 sequences. The sequencing sample was made of blood T cells: a sorted CD56 or NKG2C T cell subset, CD4+ or CD8+ T cells, or bulk PBMC T cells (not recorded which). This clonotype originated in a woman between 18 and 69 years old in good health. The chain recombines TRBV7-2 with TRBJ1-5. CDR3 sequence reads: CASSLVVGAFNQPQHF. The complete variable domain, with remaining parts taken from reference TRBV7-2 and TRBJ1-5, reads GAGVSQSPSNKVTEKGKDVELRCDPISGHTALYWYRQSLGQGLEFLIYFQGNSAPDKSGLPSDRFSAERTGGSVSTLTIQRTQQEDSAVYLCASSLVVGAFNQPQHFGDGTRLSIL.